The source of this T cell receptor beta chain is a study of control samples from healthy donors and cancer patients. Profiling relied on immunoSEQ multiplex PCR, and the TCRdb table lists in-frame clones only, not all of them. The sample has 170,000 or so clones, 90% to 95% seen once; the top ten hold approximately 1.4%. Trimming removed 6 bases at V and 0 bases at J, with 11 bases between. The length of the CDR3 is 14 residues. Germline assignment: CDR1 SGHTA and CDR2 FQGNSA. With respect to this clone: Within the sample, other DNA sequences also encode this same CDR3.

The chain has TRBV7-2 and TRBJ1-1; D not resolved. Sample: blood. The sequence was collected from a young woman in good health. CDR3 protein: CASSWRNMNTEAFF. As DNA, the CDR3 is TGTGCCAGCAGTTGGAGGAACATGAACACTGAAGCTTTCTTT.